Detailed here is one T cell receptor beta chain. This sample stems from a study of blood T cell repertoires in COVID-19. Study-level information: Sites across the United States, Italy and Spain contributed samples from acute and convalescent COVID-19. PBMCs, B-cell-depleted T cells, or T cells were the source of the cDNA or gDNA that made up the material.

The CDR3 has 12 amino acids. V lost 6 bases and J lost 5, with 10 bases in between. Germline V lookup: CDR1 KGHSH, CDR2 LQKENI. Original processing notes: Quantification of nucleated cells was approximated via reference gene primer amplification. Here immunoSEQ multiplex PCR was the method, and the copy in TCRdb shows in-frame clones only, minus some. The V and J calls and clone size come from that table; D and trimming were worked out from the DNA. The data show 130,000 or so clones, around 85% seen once. The sample comprised peripheral blood. The sequence came from a human donor in a cohort sampled during active COVID-19. This sequence joins TRBV18 and TRBJ2-5, with D perhaps TRBD2 (5 bases). For the CDR3, the DNA is TGTGCCAGCTCGTTACCGGGGGAGACCCAGTACTTC. Translation gives CASSLPGETQYF. The variable domain in full, completed from reference TRBV18 and TRBJ2-5, reads NAGVMQNPRHLVRRRGQEARLRCSPMKGHSHVYWYRQLPEEGLKFMVYLQKENIIDESGMPKERFSAEFPKEGPSILRIQQVVRGDSAAYFCASSLPGETQYFGPGTRLLVL.